Following are 2 T cell receptor beta chains from one sample sequenced in a study of shared clonotypes between healthy human individuals. Profiled with immunoSEQ multiplex PCR; TCRdb holds only in-frame clones, not every one. The sample shows 1 million to 1.2 million clones, approximately 77% of them seen only once. Source material: memory CD4+ T cells from PBMCs. The subset here: CD45RA-negative fraction. These receptors were collected from a man younger than 30 in good health. Some clones in this sample may be carry-over from other donors' samples.

The chain employs TRBV29-1 and TRBJ2-7; D is possibly TRBD1 (5 bases). Germline CDR1 SQVTM, CDR2 ANQGSEA. CDR3 length equals 11 residues. V was clipped by 4 bases and J by 2 bases, with 6 bases between them. In DNA, the CDR3 is TGCAGCGTTGGACAGACCTACGAGCAGTACTTC. Protein: CSVGQTYEQYF.

This sequence joins TRBV11-2 and TRBJ2-4; D possibly corresponds to TRBD1 (6 bases). The V and J ends lost 5 bases and 2 bases respectively, with 16 bases between them. CDR3 length: 16 amino acids. Germline CDR1 and CDR2: SGHAT and FQNNGV. The CDR3 loop reads CASSAHRTGTKNIQYF. CDR3 coding DNA: TGTGCCAGCAGCGCCCATCGAACAGGGACCAAAAACATTCAGTACTTC. Full variable domain (outside the CDR3, taken from reference TRBV11-2 and TRBJ2-4): EAGVAQSPRYKIIEKRQSVAFWCNPISGHATLYWYQQILGQGPKLLIQFQNNGVVDDSQLPKDRFSAERLKGVDSTLKIQPAKLEDSAVYLCASSAHRTGTKNIQYFGAGTRLSVL.